This T cell receptor (beta chain) was recovered during a study of cytomegalovirus exposure and HLA in healthy donors. The germline V and J ends were trimmed by 6 bases and 4 bases, with 15 bases remaining between them. Germline V gives CDR1 ENHRY, CDR2 SYGVKD. The CDR3 has 14 residues. Profiled with immunoSEQ multiplex PCR; TCRdb holds only in-frame clones, not every one. The table lists 180,000 or so clones, 65% to 90% of them singletons. Study results and limitations: Cytomegalovirus status, reportedly, was diagnosed with high specificity and sensitivity by the classifier. In vitro data verified a few CMV-associated chains as specific for CMV antigens.

This clone showed up just a few times. What it binds is not known. The sequence was collected from a woman between 25 and 40 years old in good health and CMV-seropositive. The chain employs TRBV10-3 and TRBJ1-2, with D possibly being TRBD1 (6 bases). The sequenced sample consisted of PBMCs. The CDR3 reads CAISLHQDSYGYTF. The CDR3 DNA follows: TGTGCCATCAGCCTCCACCAGGACAGCTATGGCTACACCTTC.